The TCR beta chain described here comes from a study of blood T cell repertoires in COVID-19. Whole-study context: COVID-19 samples from acute and convalescent phases originated in the United States, Italy and Spain. Sample material is recorded as cDNA or gDNA derived from T cells, B-cell-depleted T cells, or PBMCs.

Original data processing: Estimation of nucleated cell counts relied on the amplification of reference gene primers. Here immunoSEQ multiplex PCR was the method, and the copy in TCRdb shows in-frame clones only, minus some. V, J and clone size reflect that table, while D and trimming were determined from the DNA. The repertoire holds around 130,000 clones, with roughly 82% as singletons. The CDR3 spans 13 residues. Trimming removed 5 bases from V and 3 bases from J, with 11 bases in between. The source is a human donor in a cohort sampled during active COVID-19. This chain joins TRBV12-3 or TRBV12-4 and TRBJ2-7, with a tentative D call TRBD1 (6 bases). The sequencing input was peripheral blood. CDR3: CASSIGQLYEQYF. The CDR3, as DNA: TGTGCCAGCAGTATCGGACAGCTCTACGAGCAGTACTTC.